This T cell receptor (beta chain) is drawn from a study of regulatory T cells in long-lasting Graves disease. The study, taken as a whole, reports: Persistent Graves' patients showed reduced TCR diversity versus newly diagnosed patients.

Time point here: newly diagnosed GD, antithyroid drugs for less than 3 months. Following extraction of RNA from PBMCs, that RNA was used to make the TCR library. Per the germline V gene, CDR1 is LGHDT and CDR2 is YNNKEL (reference sequence). V lost 4 bases and J lost 1; bases outside the gene matches: 13. The CDR3 consists of 19 residues. This clonotype has at least ten counts. Its antigen is as yet unknown. Arm-PCR of CDR3 regions and iRepertoire HTBI primers were the basis on which TCR beta libraries were built. TCRdb analysed the multiplex PCR reads with MiXCR anew, one entry per CDR3 protein. The data contain some 220,000 distinct CDR3 sequences, roughly 20% of them singletons. This sample also appeared in a second study, on T cells in Graves' hyperthyroidism and ophthalmopathy. This second study says: Clinical symptoms, serum thyroxine and TRAb, thyroid ultrasound and orbital computed tomography were used for the diagnoses. The study used the HTBI primer set for a first-round RT-PCR of the TCR CDR3. Within blood appeared most thyroid clonotypes that had expanded above 0.001.

The rearrangement uses TRBV3-1 and TRBJ2-5, with TRBD2 matching over 12 bases. Sequencing was performed on peripheral blood mononuclear cells (PBMCs), taken at new diagnosis, from a patient treated with antithyroid drugs. This clonotype originated in a woman aged 25-40 years with Graves disease. CDR3 amino acids: CASSLTLLAGGRRQETQYF. The CDR3 DNA reads TGTGCCAGCAGCCTCACGTTACTAGCGGGAGGTCGTCGCCAAGAGACCCAGTACTTC.